This T cell receptor (beta chain) is drawn from a study of CD8+ T cells in alopecia areata. Study as a whole: The drug, oral tofacitinib, was given to treated patients at 5 to 10 mg twice daily.

Reverse transcribed after extraction, RNA yielded cDNA as the sequencing template. The protocol was immunoSEQ multiplex PCR, while the TCRdb copy is restricted to in-frame clones and leaves out a portion. Of roughly 150,000 clones listed, 87% are singletons. It was from alopecia areata patients that lesional scalp punch biopsies and peripheral blood were collected. There are 14 residues in the CDR3. Germline CDR1 SGHRS, CDR2 YFSETQ. The J segment lost 4 bases and the V segment lost 4 bases, leaving 2 bases of the junction unmatched. General observations from the study: Greater clonality was observed in lesional scalp samples, especially alopecia totalis/universalis, versus normal scalp. Mice gave a clearer picture of TCR sharing than patients did, possibly for HLA-related reasons.

With respect to this clone: What it recognizes is unknown.

The origin of this receptor is a human donor with alopecia areata. Sequenced material: CD8+ T cells sorted from blood, taken at week 0. The J gene is TRBJ2-2, the V gene TRBV5-1; 9 positions match TRBD2. As DNA, the CDR3 is TGCGCCAGCAGCGGACTAGCGAGCACCGGGGAGCTGTTTTTT. This gives the protein CASSGLASTGELFF. Looking up the rest from reference TRBV5-1 and TRBJ2-2 gives the full variable domain: KAGVTQTPRYLIKTRGQQVTLSCSPISGHRSVSWYQQTPGQGLQFLFEYFSETQRNKGNFPGRFSGRQFSNSRSEMNVSTLELGDSALYLCASSGLASTGELFFGEGSRLTVL.